A single sample is the source of the 12 T cell receptor beta chains below, sequenced in a study of immune heterogeneity within non-small cell lung tumors. The authors amplified TCR beta CDR3 by multiplex PCR with 32 V and 13 J primers. Each CDR3 protein is one row after TCRdb ran MiXCR on the multiplex PCR reads. This sample carries tens of thousands of distinct CDR3 sequences, around 30% of them seen once, and the ten largest clones take around 3.9%. Bulk tumor genomic DNA (around 600 ng per sample) served as template. In surgery, several biopsies were collected from each primary tumor at widely spaced sites. Samples came from untreated patients having curative surgery for newly diagnosed non-small cell lung cancer. The source material was lung tumor tissue. The receptors come from a man in his forties with non-small cell lung cancer.

To note about this clonotype: A single base separates this from a much larger clone, so it may be a read error. The rearrangement joins TRBV20-1 to TRBJ2-1; 7 bases align to TRBD2. This CDR3 spans 15 amino acids. Per the germline V gene, CDR1 is DFQATT and CDR2 is SNEGSKA (reference sequence). CDR3 residues: CSARTGASGSNQQFF. DNA of the CDR3: TGCAGTGCTAGGACCGGGGCTAGCGGCTCCAATCAGCAGTTCTTC.

The table lists this clonotype with many counts. The chain uses TRBV20-1 and TRBJ1-1, with 7 bases lining up with TRBD1. Looked up from germline, CDR1 is DFQATT and CDR2 is SNEGSKA (reference sequence). CDR3 length: 14 residues. Trimming took 4 bases from V and 2 from J; bases not matched to a gene: 7. CDR3 coding DNA: TGCAGTGCTAAAATCCGGACAGGAAACACTGAAGCTTTCTTT. Translating gives CSAKIRTGNTEAFF.

This clonotype was counted once. It may be a read error: a sequence one base away is much more abundant. This chain uses TRBV27 with TRBJ2-1; no clear D. Germline V gene data show CDR1 as MNHEY and CDR2 as SMNVEV (reference sequence). The CDR3 is 13 amino acids. The CDR3 nucleotides are TGTGCCACCCAAATCCCGACGGCGCATGAGCAGCTCTTC. This encodes CATQIPTAHEQLF.

There are many counts of this clonotype. The chain is built from TRBV5-8 and TRBJ2-3; D might be TRBD2 (5 bases). CDR3 size: 14 residues. Trimming pared 4 bases from V and 6 bases from J, leaving 15 bases between. Germline CDR1 SGHTS, CDR2 YDEGEE. In DNA form, the CDR3 reads TGTGCCAGCAGCACTGGACTGGCCCAGGATACGCAGTATTTT. Protein product: CASSTGLAQDTQYF. Together with reference TRBV5-8 and TRBJ2-3, the CDR3 gives the full variable domain: EAGVTQSPTHLIKTRGQQATLRCSPISGHTSVYWYQQALGLGLQFLLWYDEGEERNRGNFPPRFSGRQFPNYSSELNVNALELEDSALYLCASSTGLAQDTQYFGPGTRLTVL.

The V call is TRBV11-2, the J call TRBJ1-5; maybe TRBD1 (6 bases). The CDR3 covers 15 residues. Germline V gene sequence: CDR1 SGHAT, CDR2 FQNNGV. Trimming pared 1 base from V and 7 bases from J, leaving 14 bases between. CDR3 protein: CASSLGTDRAQPQHF. The CDR3 DNA reads as TGTGCCAGCAGCTTAGGGACGGACAGAGCCCAGCCCCAGCATTTT.

The chain employs TRBV6-1 and TRBJ1-1; a weak D match, TRBD1 (6 bases). V was clipped by 10 bases and J by 3 bases, with 24 bases between them. The CDR3 has 16 amino acids. The germline V gene encodes CDR1 MNHNS and CDR2 SASEGT. Here the CDR3 reads CANRFLRSGEYTEAFF. DNA of the CDR3: TGTGCCAACAGATTTCTTAGGTCAGGGGAGTACACTGAAGCTTTCTTT.

This clonotype was recorded many times. The chain uses TRBV12-3 or TRBV12-4 and TRBJ2-1; unclear D gene. The CDR3 extends over 13 amino acids. Trimming cost V 6 bases and J 3 bases, with 9 bases left between them. CDR3 in DNA: TGTGCCAGCAGGGAAGACCTCTACAATGAGCAGTTCTTC. It encodes CASREDLYNEQFF.

With respect to this clonotype: This may arise from a read error, as a much more abundant clone is one base away. V is TRBV7-9 and J is TRBJ2-7; TRBD2 matches 10 bases. Germline V gene data show CDR1 as SEHNR and CDR2 as FQNEAQ (reference sequence). This CDR3 is 15 amino acids long. Unmatched junction bases numbered 8, after V lost 3 bases and J lost 6 bases. CDR3 sequence (DNA): TGTGCCAGCAGCTTCACTAGCGGGATGGGGGTCGAGCAGTACTTC. It translates to CASSFTSGMGVEQYF. Variable domain in full (rest from reference TRBV7-9 and TRBJ2-7): DTGVSQNPRHKITKRGQNVTFRCDPISEHNRLYWYRQTLGQGPEFLTYFQNEAQLEKSRLLSDRFSAERPKGSFSTLEIQRTEQGDSAMYLCASSFTSGMGVEQYFGPGTRLTVT.

This clonotype came up many times. The chain recombines TRBV11-2 with TRBJ1-2; 9 bases line up with TRBD1. This CDR3 is built from 15 residues. The V gene's germline CDR1 is SGHAT and CDR2 FQNNGV. V was pared by 3 bases and J by 4 bases, with 6 bases of the junction left unmatched. DNA of the CDR3: TGTGCCAGCAGCTTGGAACCGACAGGGGGCTATGGCTACACCTTC. Translation: CASSLEPTGGYGYTF.

Comments on this clonotype: A much larger clonotype is one base distant, so this may be a read error. The CDR3 does not end in the conserved phenylalanine or tryptophan, so this is likely a read error. In nucleotides, the CDR3 is TGTGCCAGCAGCCAAACTTACTCTGGAAACACCATATATCTT. It codes for CASSQTYSGNTIYL. The J gene is TRBJ1-3, the V gene TRBV6-2 or TRBV6-3; D gene unclear. Looked up from germline, CDR1 is MNHEY and CDR2 is SVGEGT. The CDR3 has 14 residues. The V and J ends lost 6 bases and 0 bases respectively, with 9 bases between them.

On this clonotype: The junction departs from the called germline gene at one end, perhaps through a read error. This chain joins TRBV7-3 and TRBJ2-5; no reliable D call. Germline V gene lookup returns CDR1 SGHTA and CDR2 FQGTGA. The CDR3 has 14 residues. CDR3 in DNA: TGTGCCAGCAGCTTAAAGGGTGGCCAAGGGACCCAGTACTTC. Encoded protein: CASSLKGGQGTQYF. The whole variable domain, remainder taken from reference TRBV7-3 and TRBJ2-5, is GAGVSQTPSNKVTEKGKYVELRCDPISGHTALYWYRQSLGQGPEFLIYFQGTGAADDSGLPNDRFFAVRPEGSVSTLKIQRTERGDSAVYLCASSLKGGQGTQYFGPGTRLLVL.

This clonotype appeared many times. The chain has TRBV7-2 and TRBJ1-2; D is unclear. The V end lost 5 bases, the J end lost 5 bases, and 12 bases lay between the germline ends. The CDR3 is made up of 13 amino acids. Germline values: CDR1 SGHTA, CDR2 FQGNSA. CDR3 coding DNA: TGTGCCAGCAGCCTGGAACGAAGGTATGGCTACACCTTC. Encoded protein: CASSLERRYGYTF.